A selection of T cell receptor beta chains follows, all from one sample in a study of cytomegalovirus exposure and HLA in healthy donors. Repertoires were generated with immunoSEQ multiplex PCR, while TCRdb's copy carries only in-frame clones and drops some. The sample contains a few hundred thousand clones, around nine tenths of which appear only once. The sample taken for sequencing was PBMCs. Receptors originate from a woman aged 18-29 years in good health and CMV-seronegative. Both conserved end residues are part of each CDR3. Each record gives: D gene, clone size, CDR3 length, J gene, V gene, CDR3 protein, CDR3 DNA. The D gene is left open where the match is weak. For some rows the clone size is stated as once, few or many, or as a class when expanded; others skip it.

.,few,14,TRBJ1-5,TRBV18,CASSPSGGNQPQHF,TGTGCCAGCTCACCCTCCGGAGGCAATCAGCCCCAGCATTTT
.,.,15,TRBJ2-1,TRBV5-1,CASNKAERDYNEQFF,TGCGCCAGCAACAAAGCGGAGAGGGACTACAATGAGCAGTTCTTC
TRBD2,.,15,TRBJ2-1,TRBV4-3,CASSQERGGVDEQFF,TGCGCCAGCAGCCAAGAGCGGGGGGGGGTCGATGAGCAGTTCTTC
TRBD1,.,14,TRBJ1-1,TRBV27,CASSFQTGVTEAFF,TGTGCCAGCAGTTTTCAAACAGGGGTAACTGAAGCTTTCTTT
.,.,13,TRBJ2-5,TRBV19,CASSLSYGETQYF,TGTGCCAGTAGTCTCTCGTACGGGGAGACCCAGTACTTC
TRBD1,once,15,TRBJ2-1,TRBV13,CASSLGNRGGNEQFF,TGTGCCAGCAGCTTAGGCAACAGGGGTGGCAATGAGCAGTTCTTC
TRBD2,.,16,TRBJ2-2,TRBV27,CASSLSEREYTGELFF,TGTGCCAGCAGTTTGTCAGAGCGGGAGTACACCGGGGAGCTGTTTTTT
.,.,15,TRBJ1-2,TRBV5-1,CASSLGGLGIESYTF,TGCGCCAGCTCCCTCGGGGGGCTTGGAATAGAAAGCTACACCTTC
TRBD2,.,14,TRBJ2-2,TRBV2,CASSPREGTGELFF,TGTGCCAGCAGTCCACGGGAGGGGACCGGGGAGCTGTTTTTT
.,.,15,TRBJ2-1,TRBV2,CASSAGTTTYNEQFF,TGTGCCAGCAGCGCCGGGACAACCACCTACAATGAGCAGTTCTTC
TRBD1,.,18,TRBJ2-1,TRBV27,CASHPGQPEPGIHNEQFF,TGTGCCAGCCACCCGGGACAGCCCGAGCCGGGGATCCACAATGAGCAGTTCTTC
TRBD2,.,16,TRBJ2-7,TRBV5-1,CASSPKGLAGGPEQYF,TGCGCCAGCAGCCCAAAAGGACTAGCGGGAGGGCCCGAGCAGTACTTC
TRBD1,.,14,TRBJ1-3,TRBV2,CASSVTGAGNTIYF,TGTGCCAGCAGCGTGACAGGGGCGGGAAACACCATATATTTT
.,.,15,TRBJ2-7,TRBV6-5,CASKTQGSRSYEQYF,TGTGCCAGCAAAACCCAGGGGAGTCGGTCCTACGAGCAGTACTTC
.,.,16,TRBJ1-5,TRBV5-6,CASSLGGGGQKSAQHF,TGTGCCAGCAGCTTGGGGGGCGGGGGGCAGAAATCAGCCCAGCATTTT
TRBD1,.,16,TRBJ1-2,TRBV4-3,CASSRGQRTANYGYTF,TGCGCCAGCAGCCGGGGACAGAGAACAGCTAACTATGGCTACACCTTC
TRBD1,.,19,TRBJ1-5,TRBV19,CASSIFLGQLPYSNQPQHF,TGTGCCAGTAGTATATTTCTGGGACAGCTCCCTTATAGCAATCAGCCCCAGCATTTT
TRBD1,.,14,TRBJ2-7,TRBV5-4,CASSLDRVRGEQYF,TGTGCCAGCAGCCTCGACAGGGTAAGAGGCGAGCAGTACTTC
TRBD2,.,15,TRBJ2-2,TRBV10-3,CAISPGGMAAGELFF,TGTGCCATCAGCCCGGGAGGGATGGCTGCGGGGGAGCTGTTTTTT
.,once,15,TRBJ1-2,TRBV6-1,CASSDATGRVNGYTF,TGTGCCAGCAGTGACGCAACAGGGAGGGTGAATGGCTACACCTTC
.,.,19,TRBJ2-3,TRBV7-9,CASSPRASRPQGGSDTQYF,TGTGCCAGCAGCCCACGGGCGAGCAGACCCCAGGGCGGCTCAGATACGCAGTATTTT